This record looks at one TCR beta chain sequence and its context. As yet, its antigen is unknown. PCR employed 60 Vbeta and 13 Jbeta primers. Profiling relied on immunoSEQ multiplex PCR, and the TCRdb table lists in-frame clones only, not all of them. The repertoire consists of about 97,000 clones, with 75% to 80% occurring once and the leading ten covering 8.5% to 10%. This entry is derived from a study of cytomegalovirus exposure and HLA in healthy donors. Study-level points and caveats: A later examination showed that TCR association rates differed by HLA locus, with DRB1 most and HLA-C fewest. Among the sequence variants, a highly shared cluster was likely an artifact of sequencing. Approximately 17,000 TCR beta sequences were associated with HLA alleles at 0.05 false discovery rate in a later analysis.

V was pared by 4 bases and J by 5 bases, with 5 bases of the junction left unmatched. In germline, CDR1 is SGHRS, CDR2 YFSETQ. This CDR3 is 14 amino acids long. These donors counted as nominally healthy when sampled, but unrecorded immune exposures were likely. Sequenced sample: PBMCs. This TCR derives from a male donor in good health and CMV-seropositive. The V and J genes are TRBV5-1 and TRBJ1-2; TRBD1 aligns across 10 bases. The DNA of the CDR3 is TGCGCCAGCAGCCGCCCGGACAGGGGGTATGGCTACACCTTC. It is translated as CASSRPDRGYGYTF. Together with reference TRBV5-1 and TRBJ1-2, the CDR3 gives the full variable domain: KAGVTQTPRYLIKTRGQQVTLSCSPISGHRSVSWYQQTPGQGLQFLFEYFSETQRNKGNFPGRFSGRQFSNSRSEMNVSTLELGDSALYLCASSRPDRGYGYTFGSGTRLTVV.